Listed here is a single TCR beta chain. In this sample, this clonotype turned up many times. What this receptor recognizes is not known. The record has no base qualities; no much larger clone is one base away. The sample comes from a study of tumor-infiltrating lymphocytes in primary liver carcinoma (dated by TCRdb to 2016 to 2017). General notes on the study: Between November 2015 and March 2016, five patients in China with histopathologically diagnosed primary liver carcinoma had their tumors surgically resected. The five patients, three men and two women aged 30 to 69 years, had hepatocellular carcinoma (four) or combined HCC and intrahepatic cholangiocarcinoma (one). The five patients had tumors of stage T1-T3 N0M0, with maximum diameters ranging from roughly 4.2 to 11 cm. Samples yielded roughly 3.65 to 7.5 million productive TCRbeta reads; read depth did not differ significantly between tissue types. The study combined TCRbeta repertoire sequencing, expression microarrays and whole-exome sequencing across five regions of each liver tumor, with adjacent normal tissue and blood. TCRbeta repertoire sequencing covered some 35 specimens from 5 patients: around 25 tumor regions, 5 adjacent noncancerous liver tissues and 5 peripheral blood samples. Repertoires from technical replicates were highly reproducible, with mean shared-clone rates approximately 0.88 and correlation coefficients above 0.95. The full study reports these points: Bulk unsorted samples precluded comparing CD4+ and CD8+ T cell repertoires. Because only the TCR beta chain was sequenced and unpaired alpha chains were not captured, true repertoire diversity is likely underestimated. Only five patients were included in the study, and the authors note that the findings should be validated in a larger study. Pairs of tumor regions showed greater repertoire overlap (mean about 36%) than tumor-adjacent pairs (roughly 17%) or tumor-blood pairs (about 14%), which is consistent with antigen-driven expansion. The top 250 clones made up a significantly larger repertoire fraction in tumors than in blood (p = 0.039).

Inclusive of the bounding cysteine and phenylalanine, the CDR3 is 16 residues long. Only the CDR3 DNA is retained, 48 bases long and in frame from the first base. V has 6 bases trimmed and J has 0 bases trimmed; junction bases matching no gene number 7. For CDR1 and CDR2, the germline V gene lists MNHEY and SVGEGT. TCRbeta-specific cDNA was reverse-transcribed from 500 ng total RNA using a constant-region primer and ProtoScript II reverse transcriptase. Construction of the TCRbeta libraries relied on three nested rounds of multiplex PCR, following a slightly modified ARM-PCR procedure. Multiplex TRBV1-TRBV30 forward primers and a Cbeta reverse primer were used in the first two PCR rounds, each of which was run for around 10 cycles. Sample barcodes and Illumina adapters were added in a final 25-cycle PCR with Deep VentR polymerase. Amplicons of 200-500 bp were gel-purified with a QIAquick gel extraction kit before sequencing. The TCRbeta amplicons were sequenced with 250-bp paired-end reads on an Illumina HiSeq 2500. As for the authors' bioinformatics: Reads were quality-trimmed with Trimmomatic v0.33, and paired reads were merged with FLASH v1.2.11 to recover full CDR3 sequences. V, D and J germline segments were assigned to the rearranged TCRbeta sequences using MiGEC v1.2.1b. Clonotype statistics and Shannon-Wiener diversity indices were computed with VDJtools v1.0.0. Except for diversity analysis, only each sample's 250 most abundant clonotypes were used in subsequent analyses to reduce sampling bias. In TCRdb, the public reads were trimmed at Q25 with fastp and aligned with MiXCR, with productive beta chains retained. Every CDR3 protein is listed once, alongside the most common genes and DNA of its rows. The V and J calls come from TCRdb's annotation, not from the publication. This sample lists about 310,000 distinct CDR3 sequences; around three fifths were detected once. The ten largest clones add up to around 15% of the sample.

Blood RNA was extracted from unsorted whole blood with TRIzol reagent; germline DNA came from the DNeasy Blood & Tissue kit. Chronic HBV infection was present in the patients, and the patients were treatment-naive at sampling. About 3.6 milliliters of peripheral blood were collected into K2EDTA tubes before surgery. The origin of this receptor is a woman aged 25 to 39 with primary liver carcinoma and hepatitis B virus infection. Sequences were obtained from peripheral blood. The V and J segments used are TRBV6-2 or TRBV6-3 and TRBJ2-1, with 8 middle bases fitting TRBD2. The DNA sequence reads TGTGCCAGCAGAAAGAGCGGGAGAAGCTCCTACAATGAGCAGTTCTTC. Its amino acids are CASRKSGRSSYNEQFF.